This T cell receptor (beta chain) was sequenced during a study of T-cell memory formation after mild COVID-19. Study-wide background: Clustering of TCRs was largely donor specific.

MiXCR was run by TCRdb on the 5' RACE reads, yielding one entry per CDR3 protein. The sample contains approximately 350,000 distinct CDR3 sequences, 28% of which appear only once. This CDR3 is 14 amino acids long. Germline values: CDR1 SGHRS, CDR2 YFSETQ. The ends were cut back, 0 bases at V and 3 bases at J, with 8 bases in the middle. This chain connects TRBV5-1 to TRBJ2-3; D is possibly TRBD2 (6 bases). The receptor was isolated from an adult woman who had mild COVID-19 (a few samples of this study predate the infection). Cell type and time point are not known. The sample taken for sequencing was PBMCs or a T cell subset sorted from them (not recorded which). The CDR3 is CASSLGEETDTQYF. CDR3 coding DNA: TGCGCCAGCAGCTTGGGGGAGGAGACAGATACGCAGTATTTT.